Below, one T cell receptor (beta chain) is given with its context. This entry is derived from a study of blood T cell repertoires in COVID-19. Study context: In each case, the material was cDNA or gDNA derived from T cells, B-cell-depleted T cells, or PBMCs.

The germline V gene encodes CDR1 LGHDT and CDR2 YNNKEL (reference sequence). V shed 0 bases, J shed 14 bases, and the junction held 11 bases outside the gene matches. The CDR3 contains 15 residues. Clones were read by immunoSEQ multiplex PCR, and TCRdb kept only the in-frame ones, dropping some. Of 250,000 to 300,000 clones in the sample, nearly 90% were seen once. The TCR sequence derives from a middle-aged woman who had recovered from COVID-19. The sample consisted of peripheral blood. This chain uses TRBV3-1 (or the pseudogene TRBV3-2) with TRBJ2-1, with 9 bases that match TRBD2. The CDR3 DNA reads as TGTGCCAGCAGCCAAGATCCAAGCGGGAGGCTGGGAAAGTTCTTC. Encoded protein: CASSQDPSGRLGKFF.